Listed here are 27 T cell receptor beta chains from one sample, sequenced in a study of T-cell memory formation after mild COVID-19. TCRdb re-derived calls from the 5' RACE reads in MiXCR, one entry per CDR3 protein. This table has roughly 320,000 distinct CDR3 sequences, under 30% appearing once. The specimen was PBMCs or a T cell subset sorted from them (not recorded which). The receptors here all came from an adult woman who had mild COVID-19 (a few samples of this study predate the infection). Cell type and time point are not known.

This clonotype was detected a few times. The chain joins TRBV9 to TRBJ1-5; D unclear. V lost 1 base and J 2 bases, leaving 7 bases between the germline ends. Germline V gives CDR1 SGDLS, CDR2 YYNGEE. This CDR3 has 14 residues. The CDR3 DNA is TGTGCCAGCAGCGTATATGGGGGCAATCAGCCCCAGCATTTT. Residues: CASSVYGGNQPQHF.

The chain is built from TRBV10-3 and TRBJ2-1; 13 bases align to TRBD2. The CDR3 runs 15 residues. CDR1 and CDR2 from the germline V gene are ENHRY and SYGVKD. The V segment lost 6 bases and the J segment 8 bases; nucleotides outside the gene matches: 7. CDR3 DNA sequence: TGTGCCATCAGGGGGAGACTAGCGGGGGGAGATGAGCAGTTCTTC. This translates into CAIRGRLAGGDEQFF.

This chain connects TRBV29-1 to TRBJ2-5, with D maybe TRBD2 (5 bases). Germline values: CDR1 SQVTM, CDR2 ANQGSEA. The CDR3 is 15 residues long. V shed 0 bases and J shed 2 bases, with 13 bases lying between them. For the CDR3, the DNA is TGCAGCGTTGAAGATCTGGGTGCGGGTCAAGAGACCCAGTACTTC. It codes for CSVEDLGAGQETQYF.

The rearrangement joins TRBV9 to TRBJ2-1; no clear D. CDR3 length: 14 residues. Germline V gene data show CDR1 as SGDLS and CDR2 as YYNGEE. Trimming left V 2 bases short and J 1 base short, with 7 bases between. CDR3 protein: CASSVSDSYNEQFF. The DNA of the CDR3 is TGTGCCAGCAGCGTTTCCGATTCCTACAATGAGCAGTTCTTC.

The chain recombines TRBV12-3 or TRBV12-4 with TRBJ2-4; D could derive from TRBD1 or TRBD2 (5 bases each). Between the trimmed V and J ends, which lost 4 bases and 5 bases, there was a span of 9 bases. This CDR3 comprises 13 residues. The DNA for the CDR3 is TGTGCCAGCAGTTCCAGGGAGCAAAACATTCAGTACTTC. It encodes CASSSREQNIQYF.

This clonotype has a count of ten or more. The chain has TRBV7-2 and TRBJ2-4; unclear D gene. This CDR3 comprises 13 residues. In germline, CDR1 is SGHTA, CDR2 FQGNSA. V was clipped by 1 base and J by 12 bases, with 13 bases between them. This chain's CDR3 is CASSLDSLGGQYF. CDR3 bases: TGTGCCAGCAGCTTAGATTCTCTGGGCGGTCAGTACTTC.

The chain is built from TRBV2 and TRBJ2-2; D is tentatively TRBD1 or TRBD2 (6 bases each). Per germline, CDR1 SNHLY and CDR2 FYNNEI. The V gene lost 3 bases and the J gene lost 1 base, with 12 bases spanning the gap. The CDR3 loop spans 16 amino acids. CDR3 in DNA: TGTGCCAGCAGTGACGTGGGGGGCTGGAACACCGGGGAGCTGTTTTTT. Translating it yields CASSDVGGWNTGELFF.

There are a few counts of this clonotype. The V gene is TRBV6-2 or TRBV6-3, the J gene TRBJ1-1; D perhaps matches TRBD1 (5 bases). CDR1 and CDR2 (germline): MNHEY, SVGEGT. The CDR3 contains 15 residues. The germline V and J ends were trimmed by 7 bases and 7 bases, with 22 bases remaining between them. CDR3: CASTPRLRGRLEAFF. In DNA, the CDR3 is TGTGCCAGCACCCCCCGGCTGAGGGGCCGCCTTGAAGCTTTCTTT.

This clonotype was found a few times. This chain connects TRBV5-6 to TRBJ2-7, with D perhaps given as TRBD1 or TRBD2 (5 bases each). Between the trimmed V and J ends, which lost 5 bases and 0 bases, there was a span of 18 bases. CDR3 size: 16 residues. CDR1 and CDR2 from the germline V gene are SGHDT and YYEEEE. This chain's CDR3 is CASRYAGTANSYEQYF. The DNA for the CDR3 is TGTGCCAGCAGATACGCCGGGACGGCAAACTCCTACGAGCAGTACTTC.

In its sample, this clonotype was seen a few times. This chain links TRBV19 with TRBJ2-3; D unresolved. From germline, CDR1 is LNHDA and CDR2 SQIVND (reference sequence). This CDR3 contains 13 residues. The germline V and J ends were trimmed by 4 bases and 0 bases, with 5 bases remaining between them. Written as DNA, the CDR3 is TGTGCCAGTAGTACCGTTAGCACAGATACGCAGTATTTT. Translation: CASSTVSTDTQYF.

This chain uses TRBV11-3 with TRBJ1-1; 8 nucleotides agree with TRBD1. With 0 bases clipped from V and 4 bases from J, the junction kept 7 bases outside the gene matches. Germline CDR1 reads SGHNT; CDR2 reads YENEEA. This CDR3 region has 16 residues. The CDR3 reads CASSLEGQATGTEAFF. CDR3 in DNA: TGTGCCAGCAGCTTAGAGGGACAGGCGACGGGCACTGAAGCTTTCTTT.

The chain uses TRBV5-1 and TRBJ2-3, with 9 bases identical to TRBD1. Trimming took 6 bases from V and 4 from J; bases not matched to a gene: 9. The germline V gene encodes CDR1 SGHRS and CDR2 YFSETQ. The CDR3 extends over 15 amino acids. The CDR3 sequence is CASIAGQGGPDTQYF. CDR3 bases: TGCGCCAGCATCGCGGGACAGGGCGGTCCAGATACGCAGTATTTT.

The CDR3 loop reads CSVKGPAGYEQYF. CDR3 bases: TGCAGCGTGAAGGGACCCGCCGGCTACGAGCAGTACTTC. This chain links TRBV29-1 with TRBJ2-7; D tentatively reads TRBD1 or TRBD2 (5 bases each). The CDR3 is 13 amino acids. The germline V gene encodes CDR1 SQVTM and CDR2 ANQGSEA. Trimming took off 6 bases at V and 3 bases at J, with 15 bases between the two ends.

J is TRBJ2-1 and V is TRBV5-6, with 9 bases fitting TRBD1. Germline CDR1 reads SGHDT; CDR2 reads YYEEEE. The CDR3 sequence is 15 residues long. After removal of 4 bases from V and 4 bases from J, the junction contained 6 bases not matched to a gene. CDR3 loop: CASSRTGEGYNEQFF. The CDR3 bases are TGTGCCAGCAGCAGGACAGGGGAAGGATACAATGAGCAGTTCTTC.

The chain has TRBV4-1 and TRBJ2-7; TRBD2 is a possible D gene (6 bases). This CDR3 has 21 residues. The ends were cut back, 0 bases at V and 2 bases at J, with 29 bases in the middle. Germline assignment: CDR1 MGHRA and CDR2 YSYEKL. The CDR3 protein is CASSQDAWRPSSGREAYEQYF. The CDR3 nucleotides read TGCGCCAGCAGCCAAGATGCTTGGCGACCTTCCTCGGGAAGGGAGGCCTACGAGCAGTACTTC.

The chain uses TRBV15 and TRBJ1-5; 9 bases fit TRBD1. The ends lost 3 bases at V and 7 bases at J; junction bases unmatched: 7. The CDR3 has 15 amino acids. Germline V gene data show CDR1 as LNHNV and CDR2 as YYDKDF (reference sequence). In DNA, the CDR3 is TGTGCCACCAGCAGCTGGACAGGGGCAGGGCAGCCCCAGCATTTT. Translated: CATSSWTGAGQPQHF. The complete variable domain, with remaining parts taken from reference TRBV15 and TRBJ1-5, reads DAMVIQNPRYQVTQFGKPVTLSCSQTLNHNVMYWYQQKSSQAPKLLFHYYDKDFNNEADTPDNFQSRRPNTSFCFLDIRSPGLGDTAMYLCATSSWTGAGQPQHFGDGTRLSIL.

CDR3 sequence: CASANSGMSTDTQYF. CDR3 nucleotides: TGTGCCAGCGCAAATAGCGGGATGAGCACAGATACGCAGTATTTT. V gene TRBV7-2 combines with J gene TRBJ2-3, with TRBD2 identical over 8 bases. Germline CDR1 and CDR2: SGHTA and FQGNSA. This CDR3 has 15 residues. V was pared by 8 bases and J by 0 bases, with 7 bases of the junction left unmatched. The whole variable domain, filled in from reference TRBV7-2 and TRBJ2-3, reads GAGVSQSPSNKVTEKGKDVELRCDPISGHTALYWYRQSLGQGLEFLIYFQGNSAPDKSGLPSDRFSAERTGGSVSTLTIQRTQQEDSAVYLCASANSGMSTDTQYFGPGTRLTVL.

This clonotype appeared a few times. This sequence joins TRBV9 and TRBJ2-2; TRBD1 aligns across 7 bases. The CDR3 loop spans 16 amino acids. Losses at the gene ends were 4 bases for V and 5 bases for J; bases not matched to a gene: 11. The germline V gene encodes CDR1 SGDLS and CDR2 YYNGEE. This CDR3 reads CASSPHRGLSTGELFF. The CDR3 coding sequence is TGTGCCAGCAGCCCTCACAGGGGATTATCAACCGGGGAGCTGTTTTTT.

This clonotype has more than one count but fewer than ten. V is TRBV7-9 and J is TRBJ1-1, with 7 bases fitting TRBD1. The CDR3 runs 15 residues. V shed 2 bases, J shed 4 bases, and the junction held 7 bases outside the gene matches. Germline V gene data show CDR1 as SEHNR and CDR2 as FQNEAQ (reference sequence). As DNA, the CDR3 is TGTGCCAGCAGCTTACATACAGGGGAACCCACTGAAGCTTTCTTT. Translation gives CASSLHTGEPTEAFF.

Here the CDR3 reads CASTTGTGNTEAFF. Written as DNA, the CDR3 is TGTGCCAGCACGACCGGGACAGGGAACACTGAAGCTTTCTTT. V is TRBV6-5 and J is TRBJ1-1, with 8 positions matching TRBD1. The CDR3 totals 14 residues. Trimming cost V 7 bases and J 1 base; bases outside gene matches: 5. Per the germline V gene, CDR1 is MNHEY and CDR2 is SVGAGI.

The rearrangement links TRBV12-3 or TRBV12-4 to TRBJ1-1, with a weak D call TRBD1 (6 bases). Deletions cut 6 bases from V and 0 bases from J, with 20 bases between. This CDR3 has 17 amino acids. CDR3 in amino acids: CASRVGRGVTLNTEAFF. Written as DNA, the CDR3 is TGTGCCAGCAGGGTGGGCAGGGGAGTGACCCTGAACACTGAAGCTTTCTTT.

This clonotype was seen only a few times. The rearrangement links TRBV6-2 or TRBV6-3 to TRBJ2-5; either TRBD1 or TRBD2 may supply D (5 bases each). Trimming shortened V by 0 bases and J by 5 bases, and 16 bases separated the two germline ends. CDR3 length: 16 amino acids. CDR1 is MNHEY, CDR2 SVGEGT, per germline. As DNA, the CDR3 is TGTGCCAGCAGTTACTCGGTCAGGGAGTGGTCGGAGACCCAGTACTTC. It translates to CASSYSVREWSETQYF.

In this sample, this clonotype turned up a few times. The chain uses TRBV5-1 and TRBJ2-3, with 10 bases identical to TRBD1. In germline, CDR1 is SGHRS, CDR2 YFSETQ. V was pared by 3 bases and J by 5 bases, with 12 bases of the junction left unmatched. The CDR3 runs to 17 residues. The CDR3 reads CASSSVPRTGGRDTQYF. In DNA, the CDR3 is TGCGCCAGCAGCTCCGTACCCAGGACAGGGGGAAGAGATACGCAGTATTTT.

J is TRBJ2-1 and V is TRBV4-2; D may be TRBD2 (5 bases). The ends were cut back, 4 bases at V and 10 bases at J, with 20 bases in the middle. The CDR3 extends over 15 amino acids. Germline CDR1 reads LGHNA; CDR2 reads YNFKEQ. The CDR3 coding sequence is TGTGCCAGCAGCCTCGGACTGGACTCTCTTGGGGAGCAGTTCTTC. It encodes CASSLGLDSLGEQFF.

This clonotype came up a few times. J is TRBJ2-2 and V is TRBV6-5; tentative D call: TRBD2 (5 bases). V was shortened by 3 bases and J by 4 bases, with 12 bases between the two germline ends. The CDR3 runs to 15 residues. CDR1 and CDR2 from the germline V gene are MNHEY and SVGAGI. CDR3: CASSYWGSVTGELFF. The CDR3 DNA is TGTGCCAGCAGTTATTGGGGTAGCGTCACCGGGGAGCTGTTTTTT.

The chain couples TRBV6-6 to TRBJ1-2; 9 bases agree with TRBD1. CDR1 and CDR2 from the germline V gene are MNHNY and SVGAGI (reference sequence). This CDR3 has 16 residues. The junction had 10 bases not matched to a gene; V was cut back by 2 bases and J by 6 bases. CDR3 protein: CASSYTPPGQGNGYTF. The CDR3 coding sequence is TGTGCCAGCAGTTACACGCCTCCGGGACAGGGAAATGGCTACACCTTC.

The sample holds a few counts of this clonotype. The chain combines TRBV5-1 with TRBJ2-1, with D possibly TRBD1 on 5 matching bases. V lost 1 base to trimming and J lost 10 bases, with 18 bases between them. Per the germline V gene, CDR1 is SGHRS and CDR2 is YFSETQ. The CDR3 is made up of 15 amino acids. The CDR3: CASSLLGARVLEQFF. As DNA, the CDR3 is TGCGCCAGCAGCTTGCTAGGGGCTCGGGTCTTAGAGCAGTTCTTC. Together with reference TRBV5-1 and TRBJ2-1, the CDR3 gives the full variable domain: KAGVTQTPRYLIKTRGQQVTLSCSPISGHRSVSWYQQTPGQGLQFLFEYFSETQRNKGNFPGRFSGRQFSNSRSEMNVSTLELGDSALYLCASSLLGARVLEQFFGPGTRLTVL.